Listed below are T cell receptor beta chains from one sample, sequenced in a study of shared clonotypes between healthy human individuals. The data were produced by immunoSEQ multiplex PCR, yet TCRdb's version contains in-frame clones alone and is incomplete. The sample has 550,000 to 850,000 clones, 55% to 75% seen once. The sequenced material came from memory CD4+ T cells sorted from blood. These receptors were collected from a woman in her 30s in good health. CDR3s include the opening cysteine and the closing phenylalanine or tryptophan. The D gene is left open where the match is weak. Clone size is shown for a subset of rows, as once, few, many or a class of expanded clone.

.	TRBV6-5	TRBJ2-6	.	CASSYSKGGANVLTF	TGTGCCAGCAGTTACTCGAAAGGTGGGGCCAACGTCCTGACTTTC
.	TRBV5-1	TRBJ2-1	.	CASSQSTGSNEQFF	TGCGCCAGCAGCCAGTCAACAGGGAGCAATGAGCAGTTCTTC
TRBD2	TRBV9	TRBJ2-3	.	CASSVGLASSKADTQYF	TGTGCCAGCAGCGTGGGACTAGCGTCTTCGAAGGCAGATACGCAGTATTTT
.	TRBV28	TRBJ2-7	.	CASNPRGLFPGQRVGQYF	TGTGCCAGCAATCCAAGGGGACTCTTCCCGGGACAGCGGGTCGGGCAGTACTTC
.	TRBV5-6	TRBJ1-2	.	CASSSPLVQANYGYTF	TGTGCCAGCAGCTCCCCTCTAGTACAGGCCAATTATGGCTACACCTTC
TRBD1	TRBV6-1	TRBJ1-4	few	CASSGQGANEKLFF	TGTGCCAGCAGTGGACAGGGGGCTAATGAAAAACTGTTTTTT
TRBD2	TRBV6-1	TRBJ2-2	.	CASSDFRLAVTGELFF	TGTGCCAGCAGTGATTTTCGACTAGCAGTAACCGGGGAGCTGTTTTTT
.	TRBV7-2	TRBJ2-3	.	CASSKPGTDTQYF	TGTGCCAGCAGCAAACCCGGCACAGATACGCAGTATTTT
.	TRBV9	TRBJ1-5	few	CASSGRGTQPQHF	TGTGCCAGCAGCGGCCGGGGGACCCAGCCCCAGCATTTT
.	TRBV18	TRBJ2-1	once	CASSPPGSSGSGYEQFF	TGTGCCAGCTCACCACCCGGGAGTAGCGGTAGTGGGTATGAGCAGTTCTTC
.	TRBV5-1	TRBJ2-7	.	CASSLGADTYEQYF	TGCGCCAGCAGCTTGGGAGCTGACACCTACGAGCAGTACTTC
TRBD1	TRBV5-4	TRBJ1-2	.	CASSPPGQANYGYTF	TGTGCCAGCAGCCCGCCGGGACAGGCTAACTATGGCTACACCTTC
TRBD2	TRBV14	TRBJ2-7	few	CASSQGLAIYEQYF	TGTGCCAGCAGCCAGGGACTAGCCATCTACGAGCAGTACTTC
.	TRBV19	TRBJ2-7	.	CASSRGRDQSYEQYF	TGTGCCAGTAGCCGTGGGCGTGACCAGAGCTACGAGCAGTACTTC
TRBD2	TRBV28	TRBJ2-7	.	CASSLYPTWTSGSYEQYF	TGTGCCAGCAGTCTATACCCAACTTGGACTAGCGGGAGTTACGAGCAGTACTTC
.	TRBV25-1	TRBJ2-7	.	CASSESGESSYEQYF	TGTGCCAGCAGTGAATCGGGGGAGAGCTCCTACGAGCAGTACTTC
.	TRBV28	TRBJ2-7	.	CASSTSHRYEQYF	TGTGCCAGCTCGACGAGCCACCGCTACGAGCAGTACTTC
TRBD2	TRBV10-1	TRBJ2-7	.	CASSERAGGPHEQYF	TGCGCCAGCAGTGAAAGGGCGGGAGGGCCCCACGAGCAGTACTTC
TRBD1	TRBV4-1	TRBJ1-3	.	CASSQDGTALAGNTIYF	TGCGCCAGCAGCCAAGACGGGACAGCACTCGCTGGAAACACCATATATTTT
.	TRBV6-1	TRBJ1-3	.	CASSEVVSGNTIYF	TGTGCCAGCAGTGAAGTAGTCTCTGGAAACACCATATATTTT
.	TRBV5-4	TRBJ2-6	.	CASSLDGGSGANVLTF	TGTGCCAGCAGCTTAGATGGGGGCTCTGGGGCCAACGTCCTGACTTTC
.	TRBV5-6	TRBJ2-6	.	CASSLAGSGANVLTF	TGTGCCAGCAGCTTGGCGGGGTCTGGGGCCAACGTCCTGACTTTC
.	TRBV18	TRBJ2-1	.	CASARVNEQFF	TGTGCCAGCGCCAGGGTTAATGAGCAGTTCTTC
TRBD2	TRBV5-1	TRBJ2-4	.	CASSLGGGKNIQYF	TGCGCCAGCAGCTTGGGCGGGGGAAAAAACATTCAGTACTTC
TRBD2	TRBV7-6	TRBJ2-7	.	CASSDRLAGPFYEQYF	TGTGCCAGCAGCGACCGACTAGCGGGGCCGTTCTACGAGCAGTACTTC
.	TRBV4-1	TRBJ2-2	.	CASSQNPGTANTGELFF	TGCGCCAGCAGCCAGAATCCGGGGACGGCGAACACCGGGGAGCTGTTTTTT
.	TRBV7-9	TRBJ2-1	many	CASSLASVDNEQFF	TGTGCCAGCAGCTTAGCGTCCGTGGACAATGAGCAGTTCTTC
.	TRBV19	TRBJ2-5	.	CASSMNPQETQYF	TGTGCCAGTAGTATGAACCCCCAAGAGACCCAGTACTTC
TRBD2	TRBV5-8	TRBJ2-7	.	CASSLEARTSIHEQYF	TGTGCCAGCAGCTTGGAAGCTAGGACTAGCATTCACGAGCAGTACTTC
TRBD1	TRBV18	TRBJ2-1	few	CASSLRQGITTYNEQFF	TGTGCCAGCTCCCTACGACAGGGGATCACAACTTACAATGAGCAGTTCTTC
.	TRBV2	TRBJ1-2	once	CARKDSRVTNYGYTF	TGTGCCAGGAAGGACAGCCGGGTTACTAACTATGGCTACACCTTC
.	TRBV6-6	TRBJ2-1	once	CASSPSQASYNEQFF	TGTGCCAGCAGTCCGTCACAGGCATCCTACAATGAGCAGTTCTTC
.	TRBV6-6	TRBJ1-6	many	CASSYSRDRDNSPLHF	TGTGCCAGCAGTTACTCCAGGGACCGAGATAATTCACCCCTCCACTTT
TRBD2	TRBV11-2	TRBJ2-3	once	CASSLVLAGGGTDTQYF	TGTGCCAGCAGCTTAGTCCTAGCGGGAGGAGGCACAGATACGCAGTATTTT
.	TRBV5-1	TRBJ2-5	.	CASSFSGDRETQYF	TGCGCCAGCAGCTTCTCGGGAGATCGGGAGACCCAGTACTTC
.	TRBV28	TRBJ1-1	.	CASSFRQSSEAFF	TGTGCCAGCAGTTTCCGACAGAGCTCTGAAGCTTTCTTT
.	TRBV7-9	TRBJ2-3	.	CASSLGTAGADTQYF	TGTGCCAGCAGCCTGGGGACGGCCGGAGCAGATACGCAGTATTTT